Included here is one TCR beta chain sequence, with context. The CDR3 extends over 13 amino acids. The ends were cut back, 3 bases at V and 2 bases at J, with 6 bases in the middle. Germline CDR1 reads SGHTA; CDR2 reads FQGNSA. The data were taken from a study of cytomegalovirus exposure and HLA in healthy donors. Use of 60 Vbeta and 13 Jbeta primers characterized the PCR. This table comes from immunoSEQ multiplex PCR, and its TCRdb copy is limited to in-frame clones, with some not included. The sample lists under 150,000 clones, 82% occurring once. This chain links TRBV7-2 with TRBJ2-3; no firm D call. This clonotype originated in a woman aged 50 to 65 in good health and CMV-seropositive. The specimen sequenced was PBMCs. The CDR3 sequence is CASSLSITDTQYF. The DNA for the CDR3 is TGTGCCAGCAGCTTGTCCATCACAGATACGCAGTATTTT.